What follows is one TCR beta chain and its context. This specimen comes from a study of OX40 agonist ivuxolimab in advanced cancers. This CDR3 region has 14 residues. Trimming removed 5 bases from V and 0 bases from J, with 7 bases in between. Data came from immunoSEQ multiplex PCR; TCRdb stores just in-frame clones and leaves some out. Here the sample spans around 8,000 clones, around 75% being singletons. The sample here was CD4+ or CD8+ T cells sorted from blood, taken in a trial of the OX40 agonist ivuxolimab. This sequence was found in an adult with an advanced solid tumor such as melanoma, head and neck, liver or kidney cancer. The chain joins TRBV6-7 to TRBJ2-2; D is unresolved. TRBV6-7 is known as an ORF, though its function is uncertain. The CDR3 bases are TGTGCCAGCAGTCGCCGGTCGAACACCGGGGAGCTGTTTTTT. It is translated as CASSRRSNTGELFF.